These 27 T cell receptor beta chains originate from one sample sequenced in a study of blood T cell repertoires in COVID-19. Sequenced by immunoSEQ multiplex PCR; TCRdb stores in-frame clones only, minus some. Of approximately 280,000 clones in the sample, 75% to 95% are singletons; the top ten hold around 6.8%. Material for sequencing was peripheral blood. The source of these receptors is a woman aged 30 to 39 with COVID-19, enrolled during active disease.

The genes are TRBV19 and TRBJ1-5, with D unresolved. V lost 0 bases to trimming and J lost 1 base, with 10 bases between them. The germline gives CDR1 LNHDA, CDR2 SQIVND (reference sequence). The CDR3 is made up of 16 amino acids. CDR3 coding DNA: TGTGCCAGTAGTATAGATAGAAGACTGAGCAATCAGCCCCAGCATTTT. This sequence encodes CASSIDRRLSNQPQHF.

The chain joins TRBV3-1 (or the pseudogene TRBV3-2) to TRBJ2-2, with 14 positions matching TRBD2. CDR3 size: 17 residues. The J segment lost 5 bases and the V segment lost 5 bases, leaving 7 bases of the junction unmatched. Germline CDR1 LGHDT, CDR2 YNNKEL (reference sequence). The CDR3 DNA reads TGTGCCAGCAGCGGGACTAGCGGGAGTATGGTTACCGGGGAGCTGTTTTTT. Its translation is CASSGTSGSMVTGELFF.

This rearrangement joins TRBV15 to TRBJ2-7; TRBD2 agrees at 8 bases. V was clipped by 1 base and J by 7 bases; unmatched bases: 6. Per the germline V gene, CDR1 is LNHNV and CDR2 is YYDKDF (reference sequence). This CDR3 region has 14 residues. CDR3 protein: CATSRGQREYEQYF. CDR3 DNA sequence: TGTGCCACCAGCAGAGGACAGCGGGAGTATGAGCAGTACTTC. The variable domain in full, completed from reference TRBV15 and TRBJ2-7, reads DAMVIQNPRYQVTQFGKPVTLSCSQTLNHNVMYWYQQKSSQAPKLLFHYYDKDFNNEADTPDNFQSRRPNTSFCFLDIRSPGLGDTAMYLCATSRGQREYEQYFGPGTRLTVT.

The chain joins TRBV12-5 to TRBJ1-5; 8 bases line up with TRBD1. V lost 1 base and J lost 4; bases outside the gene matches: 6. The CDR3 totals 16 residues. The germline V gene encodes CDR1 LGHNT and CDR2 FRNRAP. The CDR3, as DNA: TGTGCTAGTGGTTTGGCTCCAGGGGGCTTAAATCAGCCCCAGCATTTT. Translation gives CASGLAPGGLNQPQHF.

This sequence joins TRBV7-2 and TRBJ2-7; D is possibly TRBD1 (6 bases). V was trimmed by 0 bases and J by 5 bases, leaving 17 bases between them. The CDR3 runs 16 residues. CDR1 is SGHTA and CDR2 is FQGNSA in the germline V gene. CDR3 protein: CASSLASGHGSDEQYF. The CDR3 bases are TGTGCCAGCAGCTTAGCCTCGGGACACGGAAGCGACGAGCAGTACTTC. The whole variable domain, remainder taken from reference TRBV7-2 and TRBJ2-7, is GAGVSQSPSNKVTEKGKDVELRCDPISGHTALYWYRQSLGQGLEFLIYFQGNSAPDKSGLPSDRFSAERTGGSVSTLTIQRTQQEDSAVYLCASSLASGHGSDEQYFGPGTRLTVT.

The chain has TRBV2 and TRBJ2-5, with D perhaps matching TRBD2 (6 bases). The CDR3 covers 12 residues. CDR1 is SNHLY and CDR2 is FYNNEI in the germline V gene. V shed 8 bases and J shed 3 bases, with 10 bases lying between them. The CDR3 spells CASEPGEETQYF. The CDR3 nucleotides read TGTGCCAGCGAACCGGGAGAAGAGACCCAGTACTTC.

The V gene is TRBV6-6, the J gene TRBJ1-2; a possible D gene is TRBD1 (5 bases). The CDR3 consists of 12 residues. V lost 7 bases, J lost 8 bases, and 14 bases lay in between. The germline V gene encodes CDR1 MNHNY and CDR2 SVGAGI (reference sequence). CDR3 loop: CASTKGAGGYTF. DNA of the CDR3: TGTGCCAGCACCAAAGGGGCTGGGGGCTACACCTTC.

This sequence joins TRBV10-3 and TRBJ2-7; 9 positions agree with TRBD2. Germline trimming cut 10 bases from V and 4 bases from J; bases unmatched to any gene: 14. CDR3 length: 15 amino acids. CDR1 and CDR2 from the germline V gene are ENHRY and SYGVKD. The CDR3 DNA reads TGTGCCACCAGGCTCGAAGGCGGGAGGGCTTACGAGCAGTACTTC. Protein product: CATRLEGGRAYEQYF.

The V call is TRBV19, the J call TRBJ2-2, with a tentative D call TRBD2 (5 bases). CDR1 and CDR2 from the germline V gene are LNHDA and SQIVND (reference sequence). This CDR3 region has 14 residues. CDR3 DNA sequence: TGTGCTTCCGGCGGGCCAACGAACACCGGGGAGCTGTTTTTT. Its translation is CASGGPTNTGELFF.

This clone came up once. This chain connects TRBV28 to TRBJ2-7; 12 nucleotides agree with TRBD2. Germline loops: CDR1 MDHEN, CDR2 SYDVKM. The CDR3 totals 14 residues. The J segment lost 10 bases and the V segment lost 7 bases, leaving 11 bases of the junction unmatched. Written as DNA, the CDR3 is TGTGCCAGCACCAAGACTAGCGGGAGATACCGACAGTACTTC. It is translated as CASTKTSGRYRQYF.

V usage is TRBV30 and J usage is TRBJ1-1; a weak D match, TRBD1 (6 bases). The germline V gene encodes CDR1 GTSNPN and CDR2 SVGIG (reference sequence). Trimming took off 3 bases at V and 2 bases at J, with 10 bases between the two ends. This CDR3 region has 13 residues. CDR3 DNA: TGTGCCTGGAGCGGACAGTACAACACTGAAGCTTTCTTT. Its translation: CAWSGQYNTEAFF.

The chain uses TRBV3-1 (or the pseudogene TRBV3-2) and TRBJ2-7, with 7 bases aligning to TRBD2. From germline, CDR1 is LGHDT and CDR2 YNNKEL (reference sequence). The CDR3 contains 15 residues. V dropped 3 bases and J dropped 2; count of bases not matched to a gene: 7. The CDR3 nucleotides read TGTGCCAGCAGCCAGGGGGGGTTTCCTACCTACGAGCAGTACTTC. Its protein is CASSQGGFPTYEQYF.

The chain joins TRBV7-2 to TRBJ2-3; TRBD1 matches at 8 bases. This CDR3 region has 16 residues. With V trimmed by 1 base and J by 3 bases, 6 bases remained unmatched. The V gene's germline CDR1 is SGHTA and CDR2 FQGNSA. The CDR3 DNA follows: TGTGCCAGCAGCTTAGGGACAGGGTCGGCGACAGATACGCAGTATTTT. It is translated as CASSLGTGSATDTQYF.

The J gene is TRBJ2-7, the V gene TRBV19; the D gene is possibly TRBD1 (5 bases). V was shortened by 5 bases and J by 5 bases, with 19 bases between the two germline ends. This CDR3 spans 15 amino acids. Germline values: CDR1 LNHDA, CDR2 SQIVND (reference sequence). This CDR3 reads CASSWGLSGSDEQYF. The CDR3 DNA reads as TGTGCCAGTAGTTGGGGCCTATCAGGGTCGGACGAGCAGTACTTC.

The chain links TRBV27 to TRBJ2-7; D unresolved. The V end lost 4 bases, the J end lost 2 bases, and 3 bases lay between the germline ends. The CDR3 totals 11 residues. Per germline, CDR1 MNHEY and CDR2 SMNVEV (reference sequence). DNA for the CDR3: TGTGCCAGCAGTTCGGCCTACGAGCAGTACTTC. It yields the protein CASSSAYEQYF.

The chain couples TRBV7-9 to TRBJ2-7, with 7 bases lining up with TRBD1. This CDR3 is 13 amino acids long. Germline-derived CDR1 and CDR2 are SEHNR and FQNEAQ (reference sequence). V lost 8 bases, J lost 0 bases, and 4 bases stayed unmatched. CDR3 nucleotides: TGTGCCAGCGGGGGACAGTACTCCTACGAGCAGTACTTC. Amino acids: CASGGQYSYEQYF.

The CDR3 protein is CASSAPGTGLYNEQFF. CDR3 nucleotides: TGTGCCAGCAGCGCTCCCGGGACAGGCCTCTACAATGAGCAGTTCTTC. The V gene is TRBV9, the J gene TRBJ2-1; 8 positions match TRBD1. CDR1 SGDLS and CDR2 YYNGEE come from the germline V gene. The CDR3 runs 16 residues. The V gene end was trimmed by 3 bases and the J gene end by 3 bases; junction bases not matched to a gene: 8. Together with reference TRBV9 and TRBJ2-1, the CDR3 gives the full variable domain: DSGVTQTPKHLITATGQRVTLRCSPRSGDLSVYWYQQSLDQGLQFLIQYYNGEERAKGNILERFSAQQFPDLHSELNLSSLELGDSALYFCASSAPGTGLYNEQFFGPGTRLTVL.

The chain joins TRBV6-1 to TRBJ2-7; D unclear. This CDR3 is 13 amino acids long. With 2 bases removed from V and 2 bases from J, the gap between germline ends came to 7 bases. Germline lookup yields CDR1 MNHNS and CDR2 SASEGT. The CDR3 nucleotides are TGTGCCAGCAGTGAATTAGCTCCCTACGAGCAGTACTTC. Translating it yields CASSELAPYEQYF.

This chain joins TRBV7-2 and TRBJ2-4; D gene uncertain. This CDR3 has 16 amino acids. Trimming left V 5 bases short and J 0 bases short, with 14 bases between. Looked up from germline, CDR1 is SGHTA and CDR2 is FQGNSA. CDR3 bases: TGTGCCAGCAGCCACCCTAGGAGTCTAGCCAAAAACATTCAGTACTTC. It encodes CASSHPRSLAKNIQYF.

The rearrangement uses TRBV7-9 and TRBJ1-6; 9 nucleotides line up with TRBD1. The V and J ends lost 2 bases and 9 bases, in that order; junction bases with no gene match: 8. The length of the CDR3 is 16 residues. CDR1 and CDR2 (germline): SEHNR, FQNEAQ (reference sequence). The CDR3 is CASSLSVGGQGSPLHF. CDR3 DNA sequence: TGTGCCAGCAGCTTAAGCGTCGGGGGACAGGGTTCACCCCTCCACTTT.

CDR3 in amino acids: CASSRQQGRYNSPLHF. The CDR3 nucleotides read TGTGCCAGCAGCCGACAACAGGGGCGGTATAATTCACCCCTCCACTTT. The J gene is TRBJ1-6, the V gene TRBV5-4; 7 bases map to TRBD1. With V trimmed by 4 bases and J by 4 bases, 8 bases remained unmatched. This CDR3 is built from 16 residues. Germline CDR1 is SGHNT and CDR2 is YYREEE (reference sequence).

This clone was seen just once. The rearrangement joins TRBV9 to TRBJ2-3, with TRBD1 identical over 10 bases. Germline values: CDR1 SGDLS, CDR2 YYNGEE. With 2 bases clipped from V and 3 bases from J, the junction kept 6 bases outside the gene matches. The CDR3 contains 16 residues. The DNA for the CDR3 is TGTGCCAGCAGCGTGGGACAGGGGTCGGGGACAGATACGCAGTATTTT. Its translation: CASSVGQGSGTDTQYF.

This rearrangement joins TRBV6-5 to TRBJ1-5, with TRBD1 as a possible D gene (5 bases). V was shortened by 5 bases and J by 2 bases, with 7 bases between the two germline ends. Germline V gene data show CDR1 as MNHEY and CDR2 as SVGAGI. This CDR3 has 13 residues. The CDR3 reads CASSIQGNQPQHF. DNA of the CDR3: TGTGCCAGCAGTATACAGGGCAATCAGCCCCAGCATTTT.

DNA for the CDR3: TGTGCCAGCAGCCCTATCATACTAAGCCGAGATACGCAGTATTTT. Translated, it gives CASSPIILSRDTQYF. The chain combines TRBV7-8 with TRBJ2-3; D ambiguous. The length of the CDR3 is 15 residues. CDR1 and CDR2 from the germline V gene are SGHVS and FQNEAQ. V dropped 5 bases and J dropped 5 bases, with 17 bases sitting between them.

This clone appeared once. The chain carries TRBV28 and TRBJ2-1; 10 positions agree with TRBD2. The J segment lost 0 bases and the V segment lost 3 bases, leaving 5 bases of the junction unmatched. CDR1 and CDR2 from the germline V gene are MDHEN and SYDVKM. CDR3 length: 17 residues. The CDR3 nucleotides read TGTGCCAGCAGTTTTCTAGCGGGGGTGAGCTCCTACAATGAGCAGTTCTTC. This gives the protein CASSFLAGVSSYNEQFF.

This rearrangement joins TRBV9 to TRBJ2-7; TRBD2 aligns across 11 bases. Trimming removed 2 bases from V and 0 bases from J; junction bases left unmatched: 10. This CDR3 region has 18 residues. CDR1 and CDR2 from the germline V gene are SGDLS and YYNGEE. The CDR3 region is CASSVFLAGGDFSYEQYF. The CDR3 nucleotides are TGTGCCAGCAGCGTCTTTCTAGCGGGAGGCGACTTCTCCTACGAGCAGTACTTC.

The chain carries TRBV9 and TRBJ2-3, with 10 bases matching TRBD2. V was clipped by 2 bases and J by 3 bases; unmatched bases: 3. CDR3 length: 15 residues. Germline CDR1 is SGDLS and CDR2 is YYNGEE. The CDR3 here is CASSVRTSGTDTQYF. CDR3 coding DNA: TGTGCCAGCAGCGTGCGGACTAGCGGAACAGATACGCAGTATTTT.